Listed here are 5 T cell receptor beta chains from one sample, sequenced in a study of blood T cells in healthy people across ages. The use of a sample-barcoded 5' primer and a J-beta primer mix characterized a second PCR of about 7 to 12 cycles. Each CDR3 protein is one row after TCRdb ran MiXCR on the 5' RACE reads. The sample records approximately 1,100,000 distinct CDR3 sequences, roughly 45% being singletons. Sequenced input: blood. Source of these receptors: a woman aged 55-70 years in good health.

This clonotype came up a few times. The V gene is TRBV12-3 or TRBV12-4, the J gene TRBJ2-7; no clear D gene. The CDR3 is 13 amino acids. V lost 6 bases to trimming and J lost 3 bases, with 12 bases between them. The CDR3 region is CASSPSANYEQYF. CDR3 in DNA: TGTGCCAGCAGCCCTAGTGCGAACTACGAGCAGTACTTC.

This clonotype was seen repeatedly, ten times or more. The chain links TRBV29-1 to TRBJ2-4; tentatively, D is TRBD2 (5 bases). This CDR3 contains 13 residues. Trimming pared 7 bases from V and 6 bases from J, leaving 16 bases between. Per the germline V gene, CDR1 is SQVTM and CDR2 is ANQGSEA. CDR3 nucleotides: TGCAGCGGCCGGGGTGGGATTTCAAACATTCAGTACTTC. Translated, it gives CSGRGGISNIQYF. The whole variable domain, remainder taken from reference TRBV29-1 and TRBJ2-4, is SAVISQKPSRDICQRGTSLTIQCQVDSQVTMMFWYRQQPGQSLTLIATANQGSEATYESGFVIDKFPISRPNLTFSTLTVSNMSPEDSSIYLCSGRGGISNIQYFGAGTRLSVL.

The chain employs TRBV7-3 and TRBJ2-3, with TRBD1 identical over 8 bases. This CDR3 spans 15 amino acids. The V gene's germline CDR1 is SGHTA and CDR2 FQGTGA. Trimming removed 5 bases from V and 4 bases from J; junction bases left unmatched: 8. CDR3 amino acids: CASSMDRVRADTQYF. CDR3 in DNA: TGTGCCAGCAGCATGGACAGGGTTAGGGCAGATACGCAGTATTTT.

The chain carries TRBV24-1 and TRBJ2-5, with 7 bases fitting TRBD1. Matching the DNA end better, TRBJ2-7 makes the J call doubtful. The CDR3 sequence is 15 residues long. The germline V gene has CDR1 KGHDR and CDR2 SFDVKD. DNA of the CDR3: TGTGCCACCAGTGATGTTACAGGGGATTGTTCCGAGCAGTACTTC. Protein: CATSDVTGDCSEQYF.

In this sample, this clonotype turned up many times. This chain links TRBV15 with TRBJ2-4; 9 positions agree with TRBD2. The CDR3 spans 13 residues. Germline V gene lookup returns CDR1 LNHNV and CDR2 YYDKDF (reference sequence). V gave up 2 bases and J gave up 13 bases; unmatched junction bases: 6. CDR3 DNA sequence: TGTGCCACCAGCAGACGACTAGCGGAAGAGCAGTACTTC. This encodes CATSRRLAEEQYF. The full variable domain, its missing parts supplied by reference TRBV15 and TRBJ2-4, is DAMVIQNPRYQVTQFGKPVTLSCSQTLNHNVMYWYQQKSSQAPKLLFHYYDKDFNNEADTPDNFQSRRPNTSFCFLDIRSPGLGDTAMYLCATSRRLAEEQYFGAGTRLSVL.